The 31 T cell receptor beta chains presented below share a single source sample, sequenced in a study of identical twins. TCRdb reprocessed the 5' RACE reads with MiXCR, giving one entry per CDR3 protein. The sample contains 200,000 to 250,000 distinct CDR3 sequences, over 9.5% of which appear only once. This same sample was also taken into another study, of yellow fever vaccine responses in identical twins.

Input material: memory (CD45RO+) T cells sorted from blood. These receptor sequences come from a woman under 30 in good health.

The chain joins TRBV7-2 to TRBJ2-2; D perhaps matches TRBD1 (6 bases). The CDR3 has 17 amino acids. Germline CDR1 SGHTA, CDR2 FQGNSA. Trimming shortened V by 4 bases and J by 4 bases, and 19 bases separated the two germline ends. The CDR3 protein is CASSSSPRQGPTGELFF. CDR3 sequence (DNA): TGTGCCAGCAGCTCCTCTCCCCGGCAGGGGCCCACCGGGGAGCTGTTTTTT. The variable domain in full, completed from reference TRBV7-2 and TRBJ2-2, reads GAGVSQSPSNKVTEKGKDVELRCDPISGHTALYWYRQSLGQGLEFLIYFQGNSAPDKSGLPSDRFSAERTGGSVSTLTIQRTQQEDSAVYLCASSSSPRQGPTGELFFGEGSRLTVL.

This clonotype was picked up a small number of times. The V call is TRBV20-1, the J call TRBJ2-7; the D gene is possibly TRBD2 (6 bases). This CDR3 comprises 11 residues. With 5 bases removed from V and 5 bases from J, the gap between germline ends came to 10 bases. Per germline, CDR1 DFQATT and CDR2 SNEGSKA (reference sequence). The CDR3: CSAQGRNEQYF. The CDR3 region has the DNA TGCAGTGCTCAAGGGAGGAACGAGCAGTACTTC.

This clonotype appeared a few times. The chain couples TRBV12-3 or TRBV12-4 to TRBJ2-7; D is unclear. CDR3 size: 11 residues. The V end lost 6 bases, the J end lost 6 bases, and 9 bases lay between the germline ends. CDR3 sequence: CASSTLGEQYF. CDR3 sequence (DNA): TGTGCCAGCAGCACCCTGGGCGAGCAGTACTTC.

In this sample, this clonotype turned up many times. This sequence joins TRBV20-1 and TRBJ2-3, with 7 positions matching TRBD1. Germline V gene sequence: CDR1 DFQATT, CDR2 SNEGSKA (reference sequence). With 7 bases clipped from V and 2 bases from J, the junction kept 3 bases outside the gene matches. The CDR3 is 12 amino acids. The CDR3 nucleotides are TGCAGTGGAACAGGGGCCACAGATACGCAGTATTTT. Protein product: CSGTGATDTQYF.

This clonotype was detected ten times or more. The chain joins TRBV6-2 or TRBV6-3 to TRBJ2-2; the D is unclear. CDR1 MNHEY and CDR2 SVGEGT come from the germline V gene. The CDR3 has 14 residues. Trimming removed 5 bases at V and 1 base at J, with 8 bases between. The CDR3 region is CASSRTVNTGELFF. As DNA, the CDR3 is TGTGCCAGCAGTCGGACCGTGAACACCGGGGAGCTGTTTTTT.

This clonotype was detected a few times. The chain uses TRBV7-2 and TRBJ2-7; 8 nucleotides line up with TRBD2. This CDR3 comprises 16 residues. Germline V gene lookup returns CDR1 SGHTA and CDR2 FQGNSA. The trim removed 1 base at V and 0 bases at J, leaving 5 bases unmatched. DNA for the CDR3: TGTGCCAGCAGCTTAGTAGCGGGGCGATTCTCCTACGAGCAGTACTTC. Residues: CASSLVAGRFSYEQYF. The variable domain in full, with the rest retrieved from reference TRBV7-2 and TRBJ2-7, is GAGVSQSPSNKVTEKGKDVELRCDPISGHTALYWYRQSLGQGLEFLIYFQGNSAPDKSGLPSDRFSAERTGGSVSTLTIQRTQQEDSAVYLCASSLVAGRFSYEQYFGPGTRLTVT.

The chain carries TRBV4-2 and TRBJ1-3; D perhaps matches TRBD1 (5 bases). Germline V gives CDR1 LGHNA, CDR2 YNFKEQ. The CDR3 is made up of 16 amino acids. V lost 4 bases and J lost 2, with 15 bases in between. This chain's CDR3 is CASSRSGRATGNTIYF. In DNA, the CDR3 is TGTGCCAGCAGCCGGAGCGGCAGGGCGACTGGAAACACCATATATTTT.

This clonotype was recorded at least ten times. The gene calls are TRBV20-1 and TRBJ2-7; TRBD2 aligns across 7 bases. The CDR3 runs 14 residues. After removal of 2 bases from V and 7 bases from J, the junction contained 11 bases not matched to a gene. Germline-derived CDR1 and CDR2 are DFQATT and SNEGSKA (reference sequence). CDR3 DNA sequence: TGCAGTGCTAGACCCCCCGGCGGGAGTCGGGAGCAGTACTTC. Its translation: CSARPPGGSREQYF.

This clonotype showed up just a few times. The rearrangement uses TRBV28 and TRBJ2-3; D gene unclear. The CDR3 is 15 residues long. Trimming pared 6 bases from V and 0 bases from J, leaving 13 bases between. Germline assignment: CDR1 MDHEN and CDR2 SYDVKM. CDR3 DNA: TGTGCCAGCAGCCTATTCCTGCCTAGCACAGATACGCAGTATTTT. Encoded protein: CASSLFLPSTDTQYF.

The CDR3 DNA is TGTGCCAGCAGCGCCCCCCCCCGCCTAACTAGCGGGGGAATTAACACAGATACGCAGTATTTT. It yields the protein CASSAPPRLTSGGINTDTQYF. The chain is built from TRBV11-2 and TRBJ2-3; TRBD2 aligns across 11 bases. The V gene's germline CDR1 is SGHAT and CDR2 FQNNGV. The CDR3 has 21 amino acids. Germline trimming cut 5 bases from V and 2 bases from J; bases unmatched to any gene: 21. Variable domain in full (rest from reference TRBV11-2 and TRBJ2-3): EAGVAQSPRYKIIEKRQSVAFWCNPISGHATLYWYQQILGQGPKLLIQFQNNGVVDDSQLPKDRFSAERLKGVDSTLKIQPAKLEDSAVYLCASSAPPRLTSGGINTDTQYFGPGTRLTVL.

This chain links TRBV28 with TRBJ2-5; D is undetermined. Germline V lookup: CDR1 MDHEN, CDR2 SYDVKM. Between the trimmed V and J ends, which lost 6 bases and 4 bases, there was a span of 6 bases. This CDR3 has 11 residues. Here the CDR3 DNA reads TGTGCCAGCAGCAAATTAGAGACCCAGTACTTC. This encodes CASSKLETQYF.

J is TRBJ2-5 and V is TRBV7-8; 9 bases are shared with TRBD2. With V trimmed by 4 bases and J by 0 bases, 9 bases remained unmatched. Germline-derived CDR1 and CDR2 are SGHVS and FQNEAQ. The CDR3 loop spans 17 amino acids. The CDR3 spells CASSSLQTSGDQETQYF. The CDR3 nucleotides are TGTGCCAGCAGCTCACTCCAGACTAGCGGTGACCAAGAGACCCAGTACTTC.

This chain connects TRBV5-1 to TRBJ1-1; TRBD1 aligns across 8 bases. J gave up 6 bases and V 0 bases, and 4 bases lay outside the gene matches. The CDR3 consists of 14 residues. Germline loops: CDR1 SGHRS, CDR2 YFSETQ. Here the CDR3 reads CASSLAGQGSEAFF. The CDR3 coding sequence is TGCGCCAGCAGCTTGGCAGGACAGGGCTCTGAAGCTTTCTTT.

In its sample, this clonotype was seen a few times. This chain connects TRBV28 to TRBJ1-1; D is undetermined. The CDR3 has 14 amino acids. Per germline, CDR1 MDHEN and CDR2 SYDVKM. The V end was cut by 2 bases, the J end by 5 bases, with 12 bases between. CDR3 amino acids: CASSLTRGRTEAFF. DNA for the CDR3: TGTGCCAGCAGTTTAACCCGCGGGAGGACTGAAGCTTTCTTT.

The chain recombines TRBV5-1 with TRBJ1-4, with D possibly being TRBD1 (6 bases). V lost 1 base, J lost 8 bases, and 15 bases lay in between. CDR3 length: 15 amino acids. The germline V gene encodes CDR1 SGHRS and CDR2 YFSETQ. The CDR3 region is CASSLMGADGEKLFF. CDR3 nucleotide sequence: TGCGCCAGCAGCTTGATGGGGGCGGATGGGGAAAAACTGTTTTTT.

CDR3 in DNA: TGTGCCAGCACCGGGGGGGCCACAGATACGCAGTATTTT. This encodes CASTGGATDTQYF. The chain is built from TRBV12-3 or TRBV12-4 and TRBJ2-3; 8 nucleotides match TRBD2. The V segment lost 7 bases and the J segment 2 bases; nucleotides outside the gene matches: 2. This CDR3 has 13 amino acids.

This clonotype was counted at least ten times. The rearrangement joins TRBV3-1 to TRBJ2-5; D gene unclear. The V and J ends lost 7 bases and 9 bases respectively, with 18 bases between them. The CDR3 consists of 13 residues. The germline CDR1 and CDR2 sequences are LGHDT and YNNKEL (reference sequence). Here the CDR3 reads CASTHQDVGSQYF. The DNA of the CDR3 is TGTGCCAGCACCCATCAAGACGTGGGGTCCCAGTACTTC.

This sequence joins TRBV2 and TRBJ2-7; maybe TRBD2 (5 bases). The CDR3 has 13 amino acids. V lost 5 bases, J lost 4 bases, and 12 bases lay in between. Germline-derived CDR1 and CDR2 are SNHLY and FYNNEI. CDR3 amino acids: CASSPTDLYEQYF. The CDR3 bases are TGTGCCAGCAGTCCAACGGACTTATACGAGCAGTACTTC.

This clonotype was recorded a few times. The CDR3 loop reads CASSRGTGGEDTQYF. For the CDR3, the DNA is TGTGCCAGCAGTCGCGGGACAGGGGGGGAAGATACGCAGTATTTT. The rearrangement joins TRBV6-1 to TRBJ2-3, with 11 bases lining up with TRBD1. In germline, CDR1 is MNHNS, CDR2 SASEGT. Trimming cost V 5 bases and J 5 bases; bases outside gene matches: 6. The CDR3 consists of 15 residues.

The chain uses TRBV18 and TRBJ2-3, with D perhaps matching TRBD1 (6 bases). The germline gives CDR1 KGHSH, CDR2 LQKENI. The CDR3 spans 13 residues. V shed 6 bases and J shed 2 bases, with 9 bases lying between them. Here the CDR3 reads CASSRTDTDTQYF. CDR3 coding DNA: TGTGCCAGCTCGCGGACAGACACAGATACGCAGTATTTT.

V usage is TRBV6-5 and J usage is TRBJ2-1, with a possible D match to TRBD2 (5 bases). Trimming cost V 2 bases and J 6 bases, with 14 bases left between them. There are 15 residues in the CDR3. The V gene's germline CDR1 is MNHEY and CDR2 SVGAGI. The CDR3 nucleotides are TGTGCCAGCAGTTACGAGGGCCGTAGAACCAATGAGCAGTTCTTC. Its translation is CASSYEGRRTNEQFF.

In this sample, this clonotype turned up many times. V is TRBV6-1 and J is TRBJ2-1; 8 nucleotides match TRBD2. Losses at the gene ends were 3 bases for V and 5 bases for J; bases not matched to a gene: 6. Germline V gene data show CDR1 as MNHNS and CDR2 as SASEGT. The CDR3 length is 15 residues. The CDR3 region is CASSEQGTRDNEQFF. CDR3 bases: TGTGCCAGCAGTGAGCAGGGGACTAGGGACAATGAGCAGTTCTTC.

This clonotype has just a few counts. V usage is TRBV20-1 and J usage is TRBJ2-4, with unresolved D. The CDR3 length is 12 residues. Trimming took off 5 bases at V and 4 bases at J, with 9 bases between the two ends. Germline V gene lookup returns CDR1 DFQATT and CDR2 SNEGSKA (reference sequence). The CDR3 protein is CSAPAGKNIQYF. CDR3 coding DNA: TGCAGTGCTCCAGCAGGAAAAAACATTCAGTACTTC.

This clonotype was seen ten or more times. The genes are TRBV7-2 and TRBJ1-5; D gene uncertain. The CDR3 runs 15 residues. The V and J ends lost 4 bases and 0 bases respectively, with 10 bases between them. Germline V lookup: CDR1 SGHTA, CDR2 FQGNSA. The CDR3 coding sequence is TGTGCCAGCAGCTCGGACGGAAATAGCAATCAGCCCCAGCATTTT. Protein: CASSSDGNSNQPQHF.

The chain employs TRBV21-1 and TRBJ2-7; TRBD1, the D gene given by the table, was not confirmed from the DNA. TRBV21-1 is marked as a pseudogene. The CDR3 runs 15 residues. The CDR3 coding sequence is TGTGCCAGCAGCAAAGATCCCACAGGGTCCTACGAGCAGTACTTC. Translating gives CASSKDPTGSYEQYF.

This clonotype appeared a few times. The rearrangement links TRBV7-2 to TRBJ1-6; a possible D gene is TRBD1 (6 bases). Per germline, CDR1 SGHTA and CDR2 FQGNSA. This CDR3 comprises 14 residues. V was cut by 5 bases and J by 9 bases, with 14 bases left in between. The CDR3 loop reads CASSNRDARSPLHF. The CDR3 DNA reads TGTGCCAGCAGCAACAGGGACGCCCGTTCACCCCTCCACTTT.

This chain uses TRBV20-1 with TRBJ2-2; D may be TRBD1 (6 bases). This CDR3 is built from 16 residues. Trimming shortened V by 5 bases and J by 3 bases, and 19 bases separated the two germline ends. Germline CDR1 is DFQATT and CDR2 is SNEGSKA (reference sequence). The CDR3 bases are TGCAGTGCTCTTAACAGGGCCCAGGTGTACACCGGGGAGCTGTTTTTT. Translating gives CSALNRAQVYTGELFF.

The chain carries TRBV27 and TRBJ2-7; TRBD2 matches 9 bases. Germline V gene sequence: CDR1 MNHEY, CDR2 SMNVEV (reference sequence). The CDR3 has 15 residues. V dropped 3 bases and J dropped 2; count of bases not matched to a gene: 5. CDR3 DNA: TGTGCCAGCAGTTTTAGGGCTAGCGGGACCTACGAGCAGTACTTC. It is translated as CASSFRASGTYEQYF.

This rearrangement joins TRBV20-1 to TRBJ2-3, with TRBD2 matching 9 bases. CDR3 length: 14 amino acids. V shed 7 bases, J shed 6 bases, and the junction held 11 bases outside the gene matches. From germline, CDR1 is DFQATT and CDR2 SNEGSKA (reference sequence). CDR3 sequence reads: CSVEEGLARDTQYF. In nucleotides, the CDR3 is TGCAGTGTCGAGGAAGGACTAGCGAGGGATACGCAGTATTTT.

On this clonotype itself: Lacking the conserved final phenylalanine or tryptophan, this CDR3 likely reflects a read error. The V and J genes are TRBV2 and TRBJ1-2; a weak D match, TRBD1 (5 bases). The CDR3 is made up of 12 amino acids. CDR1 SNHLY and CDR2 FYNNEI come from the germline V gene. V was clipped by 6 bases and J by 6 bases, with 11 bases between them. The CDR3 DNA reads TGTGCCAGCAGGGGGACGGAAGATGGCTACACCTCC. Its translation: CASRGTEDGYTS.

This clonotype was seen a handful of times. The chain carries TRBV29-1 and TRBJ2-1; D may correspond to TRBD1 or TRBD2 (5 bases each). Germline V gives CDR1 SQVTM, CDR2 ANQGSEA. V lost 4 bases and J 4 bases, leaving 17 bases between the germline ends. This CDR3 has 15 residues. CDR3 sequence: CSVAPRGTGYNEQFF. The CDR3 nucleotides read TGCAGCGTTGCTCCCCGTGGGACGGGGTACAATGAGCAGTTCTTC.